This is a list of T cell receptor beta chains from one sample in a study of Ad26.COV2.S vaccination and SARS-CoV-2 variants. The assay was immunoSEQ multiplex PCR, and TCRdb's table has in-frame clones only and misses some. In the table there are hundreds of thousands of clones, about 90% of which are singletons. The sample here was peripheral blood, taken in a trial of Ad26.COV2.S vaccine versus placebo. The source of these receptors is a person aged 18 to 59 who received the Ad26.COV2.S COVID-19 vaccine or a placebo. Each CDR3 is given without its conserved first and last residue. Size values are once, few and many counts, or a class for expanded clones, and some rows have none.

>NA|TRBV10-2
ASSESGLGAGELF
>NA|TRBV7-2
ASSAGSWGDREGYT
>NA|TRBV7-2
ASSSGQSQPQH
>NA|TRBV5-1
ASSLGAGAFQETQY
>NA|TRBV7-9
ASTPGGTAYEQY
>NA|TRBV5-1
ASSLERGSEKLF
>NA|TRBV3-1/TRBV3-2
ASSQDDGGPSGKDTQY
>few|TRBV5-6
ASSFLSGGSTGYT
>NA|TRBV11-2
ASSLERSSRFEAF
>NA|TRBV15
ATSRAGHNEQF
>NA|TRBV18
ASSPGWRGISYEQY